The next 19 T cell receptor beta chains were all read from a single sample in a study of tumor and adjacent non-tumor tissue in lung cancer. TCRbeta libraries were built with three rounds of nested PCR, modified from ARM-PCR. One entry per CDR3 protein, called by TCRdb with MiXCR from the multiplex PCR reads. This sample has some 93,000 distinct CDR3 sequences; around 71% occur once, and the top ten carry around 20%. No cell sorting was done before RNA was extracted from the tissue. Sequenced sample: lung tumor tissue. These TCRs come from a man in his fifties or sixties with non-small cell lung cancer.

This clonotype was found once. One end of the junction varies from germline; a read error may be responsible. The chain is built from TRBV12-3 or TRBV12-4 and TRBJ2-1; maybe TRBD1 (5 bases). The CDR3 loop spans 16 amino acids. The CDR3 reads CASSQLGQVSFNEQFF. CDR3 in DNA: TGTGCCAGCAGCCAGCTAGGACAAGTCTCCTTCAATGAGCAGTTCTTC.

This chain connects TRBV11-2 to TRBJ2-7, with D tentatively TRBD2 (6 bases). V lost 7 bases, J lost 0 bases, and 16 bases lay in between. CDR3 size: 15 residues. Germline-derived CDR1 and CDR2 are SGHAT and FQNNGV. CDR3 nucleotides: TGTGCCAGCACCCGGAGGGCCAAAAGCTCCTACGAGCAGTACTTC. Protein product: CASTRRAKSSYEQYF.

Note on this clonotype: A read error may account for a junction end that differs from germline. V and J are TRBV6-2 or TRBV6-3 and TRBJ2-1, with a tentative D call TRBD2 (5 bases). CDR3 length: 11 residues. The V gene's germline CDR1 is MNHEY and CDR2 SVGEGT. The CDR3 sequence: CVSSADLGLFF. Written as DNA, the CDR3 is TGTGTCAGCAGCGCGGACCTAGGACTTTTCTTC.

On this clonotype: The conserved phenylalanine or tryptophan normally closing the CDR3 is absent here, so this likely arose from a read error. The chain combines TRBV11-2 with TRBJ1-5; D call uncertain. Germline CDR1 is SGHAT and CDR2 is FQNNGV. The CDR3 runs to 14 residues. This CDR3 is CASSLGLGNQSQHL. CDR3 nucleotide sequence: TGTGCTAGCAGCCTCGGTTTGGGAAATCAGTCCCAGCATCTT.

CDR3: CASSLFRVSTVNAEAFF. The CDR3 nucleotides are TGTGCCAGCAGCTTATTCAGGGTCAGCACAGTTAACGCCGAAGCTTTCTTT. The rearrangement uses TRBV11-1 and TRBJ1-1; D might be TRBD1 (5 bases). The CDR3 is made up of 17 amino acids. CDR1 and CDR2 from the germline V gene are SGHAT and FQDESV (reference sequence). Trimming pared 2 bases from V and 8 bases from J, leaving 24 bases between.

This clonotype occurred many times. V gene TRBV12-5 combines with J gene TRBJ1-1, with 7 nucleotides matching TRBD1. The CDR3 contains 15 residues. Germline V gene sequence: CDR1 LGHNT, CDR2 FRNRAP. The junction had 6 bases not matched to a gene; V was cut back by 5 bases and J by 0 bases. The CDR3 nucleotides read TGTGCTAGTGGTCCGAGGGGACAGATGAACACTGAAGCTTTCTTT. Encoded protein: CASGPRGQMNTEAFF.

Turning to this clonotype: The CDR3 does not end in the conserved phenylalanine or tryptophan, so this is likely a read error. V usage is TRBV15 and J usage is TRBJ1-2; the D is unclear. Germline V gene data show CDR1 as LNHNV and CDR2 as YYDKDF (reference sequence). The V gene lost 1 base and the J gene lost 7 bases, with 10 bases spanning the gap. This CDR3 comprises 13 residues. In DNA, the CDR3 is TGTGCCACCAGCAGAGGTAACGGTTTTGGCTACACCATC. This encodes CATSRGNGFGYTI.

This clonotype was detected only a few times. It may be a read error: a sequence one base away is much more abundant. The CDR3 DNA sequence: TGTGCCACCAGAGTTAGCGGTGCCTACGAGCAGTACTTC. Its protein is CATRVSGAYEQYF. The genes are TRBV12-3 or TRBV12-4 and TRBJ2-7, with D perhaps matching TRBD2 (6 bases). The CDR3 length is 13 residues. V gave up 10 bases and J gave up 2 bases, with 15 bases separating them.

The chain carries TRBV5-1 and TRBJ2-3, with 8 bases lining up with TRBD2. This CDR3 comprises 15 residues. The germline V gene has CDR1 SGHRS and CDR2 YFSETQ. Trimming took 0 bases from V and 3 from J; bases not matched to a gene: 3. CDR3 region: CASSLVLAGTDTQYF. The CDR3 coding sequence is TGCGCCAGCAGCTTGGTGCTAGCGGGTACAGATACGCAGTATTTT.

CDR3 DNA sequence: TGTGCCATCGGTTTGCGAACAACGATCAATGGCTACACCTTC. Translated, it gives CAIGLRTTINGYTF. The chain employs TRBV28 and TRBJ1-2; D is undetermined. V was clipped by 10 bases and J by 6 bases, with 21 bases between them. Germline assignment: CDR1 MDHEN and CDR2 SYDVKM. CDR3 length: 14 amino acids.

The V call is TRBV11-3, the J call TRBJ2-5, with D maybe TRBD2 (5 bases). The V end lost 5 bases, the J end lost 7 bases, and 14 bases lay between the germline ends. The length of the CDR3 is 13 residues. Germline values: CDR1 SGHNT, CDR2 YENEEA. The chain's CDR3 is CASSSEQGGTQYF. In DNA form, the CDR3 reads TGTGCCAGCAGCAGTGAACAAGGAGGGACCCAGTACTTC. The variable domain in full, with the rest retrieved from reference TRBV11-3 and TRBJ2-5, is EAGVVQSPRYKIIEKKQPVAFWCNPISGHNTLYWYLQNLGQGPELLIRYENEEAVDDSQLPKDRFSAERLKGVDSTLKIQPAELGDSAVYLCASSSEQGGTQYFGPGTRLLVL.

The chain is built from TRBV6-5 and TRBJ1-1, with TRBD1 as a possible D gene (5 bases). Germline V lookup: CDR1 MNHEY, CDR2 SVGAGI. The CDR3 is made up of 15 amino acids. The germline V and J ends were trimmed by 2 bases and 1 base, with 11 bases remaining between them. CDR3 protein: CASSYAGDGNTEAFF. CDR3 bases: TGTGCCAGCAGTTACGCGGGGGACGGGAACACTGAAGCTTTCTTT.

About this clonotype itself: A junction end diverges from the germline sequence, so it may reflect a read error. The chain recombines TRBV12-3 or TRBV12-4 with TRBJ1-1; D uncertain. CDR3 length: 13 amino acids. CDR3 nucleotide sequence: TGTACCAGCAGTCCCCTGAGAAACACTGAAGCTTTCTTT. It encodes CTSSPLRNTEAFF.

This clonotype was detected many times. The J gene is TRBJ2-1, the V gene TRBV5-4; D call uncertain. The CDR3 covers 16 residues. Germline lookup yields CDR1 SGHNT and CDR2 YYREEE (reference sequence). V lost 2 bases and J 6 bases, leaving 18 bases between the germline ends. CDR3 sequence reads: CASSFSQPAGLNEQFF. As DNA, the CDR3 is TGTGCCAGCAGCTTCAGCCAGCCAGCCGGGCTCAATGAGCAGTTCTTC. Full variable domain (outside the CDR3, taken from reference TRBV5-4 and TRBJ2-1): ETGVTQSPTHLIKTRGQQVTLRCSSQSGHNTVSWYQQALGQGPQFIFQYYREEENGRGNFPPRFSGLQFPNYSSELNVNALELDDSALYLCASSFSQPAGLNEQFFGPGTRLTVL.

On this clonotype: Germline is not matched at one junction end, which may reflect a read error. The chain carries TRBV4-1 and TRBJ2-5, with D tentatively TRBD2 (6 bases). The CDR3 totals 16 residues. CDR1 is MGHRA, CDR2 YSYEKL, per germline. The CDR3 region is CTSSQATLGSEGTKYF. DNA of the CDR3: TGCACCAGCAGCCAAGCGACCCTTGGCTCGGAGGGGACCAAGTACTTC.

This chain joins TRBV11-3 and TRBJ2-1, with TRBD2 matching 11 bases. CDR3 length: 16 residues. Germline V gene data show CDR1 as SGHNT and CDR2 as YENEEA. J gave up 9 bases and V 2 bases, and 9 bases lay outside the gene matches. In nucleotides, the CDR3 is TGTGCCAGCAGCTTAACACTAGCGGGAGTCACAAGTGAGCAGTTCTTC. It codes for CASSLTLAGVTSEQFF. Looking up the rest from reference TRBV11-3 and TRBJ2-1 gives the full variable domain: EAGVVQSPRYKIIEKKQPVAFWCNPISGHNTLYWYLQNLGQGPELLIRYENEEAVDDSQLPKDRFSAERLKGVDSTLKIQPAELGDSAVYLCASSLTLAGVTSEQFFGPGTRLTVL.

Worth noting for this clonotype: The conserved phenylalanine or tryptophan is not found at the CDR3 terminus, so this likely reflects a read error. The V and J genes are TRBV4-1 and TRBJ2-7; D is perhaps TRBD2 (7 bases). CDR3 size: 15 residues. Germline lookup yields CDR1 MGHRA and CDR2 YSYEKL. CDR3 region: CASNQLVGGLYEQYL. The CDR3 DNA reads TGCGCCAGCAACCAACTGGTCGGGGGGCTCTACGAGCAGTACCTC.

As concerns this clonotype: A clone one base away is much larger, so this may be a read error. J is TRBJ2-4 and V is TRBV20-1, with D possibly being TRBD1 or TRBD2 (5 bases each). Germline values: CDR1 DFQATT, CDR2 SNEGSKA (reference sequence). The CDR3 runs 14 residues. The CDR3 sequence: CSTRVTGQRNIQYF. The DNA of the CDR3 is TGCAGTACTAGAGTCACAGGCCAGCGAAACATTCAGTACTTC.

In the case of this clonotype: The CDR3 does not close with the conserved phenylalanine or tryptophan, likely indicating a read error. The chain carries TRBV6-5 and TRBJ2-3, with 9 nucleotides matching TRBD2. The germline V gene has CDR1 MNHEY and CDR2 SVGAGI. This CDR3 region has 19 residues. The CDR3 coding sequence is TGTGTCAGCAGGGATCTGGGCGGGACTAGCAGGAAGAGGACAGATACGCAGTATCTT. It specifies CVSRDLGGTSRKRTDTQYL.